One sample yielded the 2 T cell receptor beta chains listed below, sequenced in a study of blood T cell repertoires in COVID-19. Only in-frame clones appear in the TCRdb table, and some are missing; sequencing was by immunoSEQ multiplex PCR. This sample has 110,000 to 150,000 clones; roughly 85% occur once, and the top ten carry approximately 3.6%. Material: peripheral blood. All receptors come from a man between 60 and 70 years old with acute or convalescent COVID-19.

This clone showed up just once. The chain carries TRBV12-3 or TRBV12-4 and TRBJ1-1; D ambiguous. The V gene lost 2 bases and the J gene lost 9 bases, with 13 bases spanning the gap. This CDR3 contains 13 residues. The CDR3 reads CASSLISGGQAFF. The CDR3 DNA reads TGTGCCAGCAGTTTAATATCAGGAGGGCAAGCTTTCTTT.

The chain links TRBV5-1 to TRBJ1-1; no clear D gene. Germline values: CDR1 SGHRS, CDR2 YFSETQ. V gave up 3 bases and J gave up 2 bases, with 8 bases separating them. The CDR3 sequence is 13 residues long. The CDR3 region has the DNA TGCGCCAGCAGCTCGGTTGGTAACACTGAAGCTTTCTTT. It yields the protein CASSSVGNTEAFF.